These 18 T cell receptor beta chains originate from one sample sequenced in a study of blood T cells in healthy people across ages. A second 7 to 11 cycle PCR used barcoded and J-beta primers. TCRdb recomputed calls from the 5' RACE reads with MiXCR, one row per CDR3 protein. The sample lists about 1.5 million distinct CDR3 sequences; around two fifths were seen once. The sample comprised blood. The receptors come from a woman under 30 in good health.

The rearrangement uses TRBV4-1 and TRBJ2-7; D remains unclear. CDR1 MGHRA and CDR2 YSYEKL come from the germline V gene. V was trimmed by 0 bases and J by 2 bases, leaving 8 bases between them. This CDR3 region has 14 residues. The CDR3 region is CASSQDTAAYEQYF. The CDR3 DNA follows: TGCGCCAGCAGCCAAGATACCGCAGCCTACGAGCAGTACTTC.

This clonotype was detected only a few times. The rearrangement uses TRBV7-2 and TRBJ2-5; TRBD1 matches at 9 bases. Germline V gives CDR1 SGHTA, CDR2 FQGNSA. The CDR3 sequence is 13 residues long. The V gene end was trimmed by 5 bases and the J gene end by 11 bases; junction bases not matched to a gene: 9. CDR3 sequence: CASSPQDRGSQYF. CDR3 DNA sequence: TGTGCCAGCAGCCCCCAGGACAGGGGATCGCAGTACTTC.

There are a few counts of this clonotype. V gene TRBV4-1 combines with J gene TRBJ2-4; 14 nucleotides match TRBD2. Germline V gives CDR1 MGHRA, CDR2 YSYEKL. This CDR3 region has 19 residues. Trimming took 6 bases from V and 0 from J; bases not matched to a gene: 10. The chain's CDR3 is CASRRGLAGATLAKNIQYF. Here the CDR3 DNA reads TGCGCCAGCAGACGGGGACTAGCGGGAGCTACCCTAGCCAAAAACATTCAGTACTTC.

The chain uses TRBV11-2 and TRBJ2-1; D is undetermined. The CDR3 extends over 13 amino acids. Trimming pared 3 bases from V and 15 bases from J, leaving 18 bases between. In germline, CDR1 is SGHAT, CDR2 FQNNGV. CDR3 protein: CASSLPGPARPFF. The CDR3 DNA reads TGTGCCAGCAGCTTGCCGGGCCCAGCAAGGCCGTTCTTC.

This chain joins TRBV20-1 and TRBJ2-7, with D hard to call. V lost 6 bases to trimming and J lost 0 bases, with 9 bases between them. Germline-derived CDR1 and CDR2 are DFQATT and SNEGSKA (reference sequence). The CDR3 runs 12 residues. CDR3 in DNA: TGCAGTGCCAGGACCCTCTCCTACGAGCAGTACTTC. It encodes CSARTLSYEQYF.

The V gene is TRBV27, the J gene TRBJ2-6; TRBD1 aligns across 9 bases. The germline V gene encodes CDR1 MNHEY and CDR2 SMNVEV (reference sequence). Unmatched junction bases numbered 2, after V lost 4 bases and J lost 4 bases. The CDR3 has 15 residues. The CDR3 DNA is TGTGCCAGCAGTTACAGGGGGCTCGGGGCCAACGTCCTGACTTTC. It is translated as CASSYRGLGANVLTF.

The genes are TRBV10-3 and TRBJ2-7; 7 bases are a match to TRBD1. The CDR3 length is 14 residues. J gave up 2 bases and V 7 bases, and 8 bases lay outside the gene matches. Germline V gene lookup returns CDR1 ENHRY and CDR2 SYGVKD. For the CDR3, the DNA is TGTGCCATCAACAGGGACAGTACAACCTACGAGCAGTACTTC. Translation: CAINRDSTTYEQYF.

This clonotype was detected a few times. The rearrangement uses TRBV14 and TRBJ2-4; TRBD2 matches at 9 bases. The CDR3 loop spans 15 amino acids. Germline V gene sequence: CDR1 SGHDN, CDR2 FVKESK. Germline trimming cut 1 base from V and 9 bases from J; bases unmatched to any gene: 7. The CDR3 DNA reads TGTGCCAGCAGCCAAGGGCTCGCGGGAGGGATCATTCAGTACTTC. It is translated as CASSQGLAGGIIQYF.

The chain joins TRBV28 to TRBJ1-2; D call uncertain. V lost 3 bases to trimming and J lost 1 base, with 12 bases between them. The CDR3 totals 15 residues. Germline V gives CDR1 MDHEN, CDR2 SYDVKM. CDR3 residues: CASSFGDTNNYGYTF. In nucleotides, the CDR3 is TGTGCCAGCAGTTTCGGCGACACAAATAACTATGGCTACACCTTC.

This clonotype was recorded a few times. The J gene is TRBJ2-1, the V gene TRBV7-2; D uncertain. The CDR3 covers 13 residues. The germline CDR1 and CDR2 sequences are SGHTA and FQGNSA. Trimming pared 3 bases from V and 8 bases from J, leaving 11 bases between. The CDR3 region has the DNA TGTGCCAGCAGCTTGGACCTCGGACATGAGCAGTTCTTC. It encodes CASSLDLGHEQFF. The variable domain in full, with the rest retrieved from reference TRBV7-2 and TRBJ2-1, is GAGVSQSPSNKVTEKGKDVELRCDPISGHTALYWYRQSLGQGLEFLIYFQGNSAPDKSGLPSDRFSAERTGGSVSTLTIQRTQQEDSAVYLCASSLDLGHEQFFGPGTRLTVL.

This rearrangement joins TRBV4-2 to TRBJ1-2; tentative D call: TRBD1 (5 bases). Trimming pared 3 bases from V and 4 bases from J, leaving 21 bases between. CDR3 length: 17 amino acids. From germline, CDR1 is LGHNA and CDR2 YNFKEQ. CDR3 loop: CASSQDLGTSSAYGYTF. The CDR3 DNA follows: TGTGCCAGCAGCCAGGACCTTGGGACGTCGTCGGCCTATGGCTACACCTTC.

Written as DNA, the CDR3 is TGCAGTGCTCCAGCGGGAGAGGTGGTTGAGCAGTTCTTC. Amino acid sequence: CSAPAGEVVEQFF. The chain uses TRBV20-1 and TRBJ2-1, with TRBD2 identical over 8 bases. This CDR3 spans 13 amino acids. J was trimmed by 9 bases and V by 5 bases; bases with no gene match: 9. Per germline, CDR1 DFQATT and CDR2 SNEGSKA (reference sequence).

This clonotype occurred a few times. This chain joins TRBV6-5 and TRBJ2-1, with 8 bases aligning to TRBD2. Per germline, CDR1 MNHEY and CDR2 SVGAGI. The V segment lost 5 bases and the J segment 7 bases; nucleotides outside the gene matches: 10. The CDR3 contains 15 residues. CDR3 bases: TGTGCCAGCAGTACTAGCGGTCGTCGCGGGAATGAGCAGTTCTTC. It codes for CASSTSGRRGNEQFF.

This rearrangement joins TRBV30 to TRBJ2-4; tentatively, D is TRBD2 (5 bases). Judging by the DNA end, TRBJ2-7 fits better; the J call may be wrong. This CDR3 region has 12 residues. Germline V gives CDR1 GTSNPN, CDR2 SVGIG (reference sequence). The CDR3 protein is CAWSRTGYEQYF. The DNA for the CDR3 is TGTGCCTGGAGTAGGACGGGGTACGAGCAGTACTTC.

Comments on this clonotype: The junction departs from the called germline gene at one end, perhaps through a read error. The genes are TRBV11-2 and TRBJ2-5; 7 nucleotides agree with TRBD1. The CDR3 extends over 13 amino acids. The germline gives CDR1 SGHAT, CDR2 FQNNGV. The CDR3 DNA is TGTGCCAACAGCTTAGGAGGACAGGCTCTGCAGTACTTC. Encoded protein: CANSLGGQALQYF.

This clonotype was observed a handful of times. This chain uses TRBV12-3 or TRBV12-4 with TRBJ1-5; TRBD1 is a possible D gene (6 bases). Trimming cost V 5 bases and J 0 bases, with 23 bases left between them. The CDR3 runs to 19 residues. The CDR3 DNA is TGTGCCAGCAGTGATCCTCGAGGGGGGACATTTGATAGCAATCAGCCCCAGCATTTT. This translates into CASSDPRGGTFDSNQPQHF.

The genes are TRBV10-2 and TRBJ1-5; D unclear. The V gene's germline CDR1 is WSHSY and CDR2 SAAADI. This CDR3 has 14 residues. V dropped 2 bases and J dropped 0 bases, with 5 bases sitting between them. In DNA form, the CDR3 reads TGCGCCAGCAGTGAGATGGGTAGCAATCAGCCCCAGCATTTT. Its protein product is CASSEMGSNQPQHF.

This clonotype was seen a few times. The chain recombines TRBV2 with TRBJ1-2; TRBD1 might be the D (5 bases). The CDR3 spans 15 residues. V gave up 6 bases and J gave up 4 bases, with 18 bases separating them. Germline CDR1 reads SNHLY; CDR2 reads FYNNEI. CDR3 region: CASRGGLDGGYGYTF. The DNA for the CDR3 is TGTGCCAGCAGGGGAGGATTAGACGGGGGCTATGGCTACACCTTC.